The 3 T cell receptor beta chains below all came from one sample that was sequenced in a study of T cells in Graves' hyperthyroidism and ophthalmopathy. RNA transcripts gave rise to amplified TCR beta CDR3 regions. Researchers ran a first-round RT-PCR on the TCR CDR3 using the HTBI primer set. MiXCR, run by TCRdb on the multiplex PCR reads, gives a single entry per CDR3 protein. The repertoire holds approximately 380,000 distinct CDR3 sequences, with about 18% as singletons. Sequencing was carried out using blood. The receptors stem from a young woman with Graves' hyperthyroidism.

At least ten counts were recorded for this clonotype. The chain carries TRBV4-1 and TRBJ1-5, with 9 bases identical to TRBD1. This CDR3 comprises 17 residues. The J segment lost 6 bases and the V segment lost 3 bases, leaving 12 bases of the junction unmatched. The germline V gene has CDR1 MGHRA and CDR2 YSYEKL. The CDR3 loop reads CASSQGPRGQGSQPQHF. CDR3 nucleotides: TGCGCCAGCAGCCAGGGCCCCAGGGGACAGGGTAGTCAGCCCCAGCATTTT.

This clonotype was detected many times. The chain employs TRBV6-2 or TRBV6-3 and TRBJ2-3; tentatively, D is TRBD2 (6 bases). The CDR3 runs 14 residues. V was cut by 2 bases and J by 3 bases, with 9 bases left in between. Germline V gives CDR1 MNHEY, CDR2 SVGEGT. The CDR3 protein is CASSYGGTTDTQYF. The CDR3 DNA reads TGTGCCAGCAGTTACGGCGGGACGACAGATACGCAGTATTTT.

This clonotype showed up just a few times. This rearrangement joins TRBV18 to TRBJ2-7; 10 bases are shared with TRBD1. The J segment lost 7 bases and the V segment lost 2 bases, leaving 8 bases of the junction unmatched. Germline V gene lookup returns CDR1 KGHSH and CDR2 LQKENI. The CDR3 is 15 amino acids. CDR3 region: CASSPGTGAAEEQYF. As DNA, the CDR3 is TGTGCCAGCTCACCAGGGACAGGGGCAGCAGAGGAGCAGTACTTC.